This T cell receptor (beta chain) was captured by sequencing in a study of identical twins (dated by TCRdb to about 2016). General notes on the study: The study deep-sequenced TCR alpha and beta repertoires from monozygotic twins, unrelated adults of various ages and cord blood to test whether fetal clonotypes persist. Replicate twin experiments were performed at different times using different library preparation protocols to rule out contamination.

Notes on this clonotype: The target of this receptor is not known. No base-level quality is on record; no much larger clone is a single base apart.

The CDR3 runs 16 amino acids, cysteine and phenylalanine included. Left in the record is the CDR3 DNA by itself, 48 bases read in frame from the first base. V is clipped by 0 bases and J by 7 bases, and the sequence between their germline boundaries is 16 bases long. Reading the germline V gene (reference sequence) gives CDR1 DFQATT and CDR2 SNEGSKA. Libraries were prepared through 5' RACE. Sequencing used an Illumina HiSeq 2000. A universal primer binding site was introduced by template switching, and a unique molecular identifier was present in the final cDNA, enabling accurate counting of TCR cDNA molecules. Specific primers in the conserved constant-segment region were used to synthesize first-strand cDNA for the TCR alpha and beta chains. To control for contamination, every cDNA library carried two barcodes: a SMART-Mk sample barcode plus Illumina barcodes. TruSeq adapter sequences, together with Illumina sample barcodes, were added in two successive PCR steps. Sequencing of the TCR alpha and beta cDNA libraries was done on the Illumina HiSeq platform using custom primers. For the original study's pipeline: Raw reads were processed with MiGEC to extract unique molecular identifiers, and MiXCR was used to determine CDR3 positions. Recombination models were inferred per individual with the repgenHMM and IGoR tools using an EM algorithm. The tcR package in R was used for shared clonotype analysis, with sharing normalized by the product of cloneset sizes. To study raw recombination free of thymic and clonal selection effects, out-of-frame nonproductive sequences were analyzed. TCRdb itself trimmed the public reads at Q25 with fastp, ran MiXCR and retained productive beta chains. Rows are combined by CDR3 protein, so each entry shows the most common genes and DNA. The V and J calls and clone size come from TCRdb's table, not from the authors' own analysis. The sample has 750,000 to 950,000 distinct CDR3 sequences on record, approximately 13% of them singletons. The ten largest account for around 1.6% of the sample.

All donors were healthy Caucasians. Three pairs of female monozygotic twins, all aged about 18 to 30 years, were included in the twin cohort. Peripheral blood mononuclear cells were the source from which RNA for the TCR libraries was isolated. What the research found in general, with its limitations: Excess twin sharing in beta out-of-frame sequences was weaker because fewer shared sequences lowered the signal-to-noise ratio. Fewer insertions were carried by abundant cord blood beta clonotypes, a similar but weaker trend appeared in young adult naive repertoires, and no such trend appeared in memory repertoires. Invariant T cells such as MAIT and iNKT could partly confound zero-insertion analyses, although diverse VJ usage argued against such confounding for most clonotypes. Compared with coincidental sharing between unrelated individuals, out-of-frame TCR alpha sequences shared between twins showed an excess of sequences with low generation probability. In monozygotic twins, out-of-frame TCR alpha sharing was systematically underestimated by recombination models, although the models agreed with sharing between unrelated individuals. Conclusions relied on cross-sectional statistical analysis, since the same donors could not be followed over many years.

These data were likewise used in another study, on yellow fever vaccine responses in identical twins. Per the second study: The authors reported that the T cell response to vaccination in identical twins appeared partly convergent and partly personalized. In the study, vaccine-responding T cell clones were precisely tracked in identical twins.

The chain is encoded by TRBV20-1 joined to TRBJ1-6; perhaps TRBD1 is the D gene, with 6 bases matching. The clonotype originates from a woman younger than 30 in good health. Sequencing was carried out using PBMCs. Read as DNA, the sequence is TGCAGTGCTAGAGAGCAGGGTGGAGGGGGGAATTCACCCCTCCACTTT. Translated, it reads CSAREQGGGGNSPLHF.